The table lists the clone carrying this TCR beta chain with a few counts. Its antigen remains unidentified. This entry comes from a study of cytomegalovirus exposure and HLA in healthy donors. Study results and caveats: Later on, an analysis tied 15,000 to 20,000 TCR beta sequences to HLA alleles at 0.05 false discovery rate. One variant, a missense change in DCLRE1C, was linked in a later analysis to TCR beta V- and J-gene trimming. Among TCR beta chains, those listed as cytomegalovirus-associated numbered over 150.

It was with 60 Vbeta and 13 Jbeta primers that the PCR ran. This table comes from immunoSEQ multiplex PCR, and its TCRdb copy is limited to in-frame clones, with some not included. The repertoire has some 140,000 clones, around three quarters of them found once; the top ten carry 6.5%. This CDR3 is built from 13 residues. V was clipped by 2 bases and J by 1 base, with 7 bases between them. CDR1 is SGHTS and CDR2 is YDEGEE in the germline V gene. V is TRBV5-8 and J is TRBJ2-7; D ambiguous. This clonotype was sampled from a man aged 35 to 55 in good health and CMV-seropositive. The sample was PBMCs. CDR3 amino acids: CASSLTVSYEQYF. The CDR3, as DNA: TGTGCCAGCAGCTTAACTGTATCCTACGAGCAGTACTTC.